The 10 T cell receptor beta chains presented below share a single source sample, sequenced in a study of response to subunit inactivated influenza vaccine. TCRdb reanalysed the RT-PCR reads using MiXCR and keeps one entry per CDR3 protein. The sample has 450,000 to 600,000 distinct CDR3 sequences; approximately 7.7% are singletons. Specimen: PBMCs from blood, collected 23 to 25 months after vaccination. These receptor sequences come from a man between 50 and 69 years old who received an inactivated influenza vaccine.

The chain employs TRBV10-3 and TRBJ1-1; D is uncertain. Germline-derived CDR1 and CDR2 are ENHRY and SYGVKD. CDR3 length: 14 amino acids. Trimming shortened V by 2 bases and J by 5 bases, and 12 bases separated the two germline ends. DNA of the CDR3: TGTGCCATCAGTGAGACGCTCCTTATAACTGAAGCTTTCTTT. Residues: CAISETLLITEAFF.

This clonotype was seen a handful of times. V and J are TRBV20-1 and TRBJ2-7, with 10 bases identical to TRBD2. The CDR3 is made up of 15 amino acids. With 0 bases clipped from V and 4 bases from J, the junction kept 6 bases outside the gene matches. In germline, CDR1 is DFQATT, CDR2 SNEGSKA (reference sequence). The CDR3 region is CSARDFSGGHYEQYF. CDR3 nucleotide sequence: TGCAGTGCTAGAGATTTTAGCGGGGGGCATTACGAGCAGTACTTC.

This clonotype was seen at least ten times. This chain links TRBV28 with TRBJ2-3; D ambiguous. Germline CDR1 reads MDHEN; CDR2 reads SYDVKM. The CDR3 length is 15 residues. Trimming took 5 bases from V and 0 from J, leaving 12 bases between them. CDR3 sequence: CASSPRKGSTDTQYF. The CDR3 coding sequence is TGTGCCAGCAGTCCCCGGAAAGGGAGCACAGATACGCAGTATTTT. Supplemented by reference TRBV28 and TRBJ2-3, the full variable domain reads DVKVTQSSRYLVKRTGEKVFLECVQDMDHENMFWYRQDPGLGLRLIYFSYDVKMKEKGDIPEGYSVSREKKERFSLILESASTNQTSMYLCASSPRKGSTDTQYFGPGTRLTVL.

The genes are TRBV6-2 or TRBV6-3 and TRBJ2-1, with 7 nucleotides matching TRBD1. The J segment lost 5 bases and the V segment lost 5 bases, leaving 6 bases of the junction unmatched. Germline V gene data show CDR1 as MNHEY and CDR2 as SVGEGT. The CDR3 consists of 14 residues. CDR3 protein: CASSPGQDDNEQFF. In DNA form, the CDR3 reads TGTGCCAGCAGTCCCGGACAGGACGACAATGAGCAGTTCTTC.

This chain links TRBV5-1 with TRBJ2-1; D remains unclear. This CDR3 contains 15 residues. The germline CDR1 and CDR2 sequences are SGHRS and YFSETQ. V gave up 3 bases and J gave up 8 bases, with 18 bases separating them. The CDR3 loop reads CASSSRSPSADEQFF. The CDR3 coding sequence is TGCGCCAGCAGCTCTAGATCTCCGTCTGCGGATGAGCAGTTCTTC.

The V gene is TRBV12-3 or TRBV12-4, the J gene TRBJ1-4; 10 nucleotides match TRBD1. V trimming: 7 bases; J trimming: 7 bases; junction bases outside the gene matches: 6. The CDR3 spans 14 residues. The CDR3: CASTVGDRGEKLFF. The DNA for the CDR3 is TGTGCCAGCACCGTGGGGGACAGGGGTGAAAAACTGTTTTTT.

This rearrangement joins TRBV12-3 or TRBV12-4 to TRBJ1-2; D remains ambiguous. V was pared by 2 bases and J by 7 bases, with 11 bases between. CDR3 length: 13 residues. The CDR3 spells CASSLSPRAGYTF. CDR3 nucleotides: TGTGCCAGCAGTTTAAGCCCTCGGGCTGGCTACACCTTC.

V is TRBV12-3 or TRBV12-4 and J is TRBJ2-1, with no clear D. The V gene lost 7 bases and the J gene lost 5 bases, with 9 bases spanning the gap. The CDR3 has 12 residues. CDR3 nucleotides: TGTGCCAGCACCGTTTATCACAATGAGCAGTTCTTC. This sequence encodes CASTVYHNEQFF.

The chain links TRBV18 to TRBJ1-5; tentatively, D is TRBD1 (5 bases). V was cut by 2 bases and J by 3 bases, with 8 bases left in between. This CDR3 contains 14 residues. Germline V lookup: CDR1 KGHSH, CDR2 LQKENI. Here the CDR3 DNA reads TGTGCCAGCTCACCAGGGACCTTCAATCAGCCCCAGCATTTT. Protein product: CASSPGTFNQPQHF.

Only a few counts were recorded for this clonotype. The rearrangement joins TRBV28 to TRBJ2-1, with 8 bases matching TRBD1. There are 15 residues in the CDR3. Unmatched junction bases numbered 6, after V lost 1 base and J lost 7 bases. Germline V gene lookup returns CDR1 MDHEN and CDR2 SYDVKM. CDR3 DNA sequence: TGTGCCAGCAGTTTATACGCAGGGGGCAGGAATGAGCAGTTCTTC. This encodes CASSLYAGGRNEQFF.